This T cell receptor beta chain emerged from a study of regulatory T cells in long-lasting Graves disease. Noted time point: newly diagnosed GD, antithyroid drugs for less than 3 months. Researchers made the TCR library from RNA that was extracted from PBMCs. iRepertoire HTBI primers and Arm-PCR of CDR3 regions built TCR beta libraries. Each CDR3 protein is one row after TCRdb ran MiXCR on the multiplex PCR reads. The table has 300,000 to 400,000 distinct CDR3 sequences, around 17% seen once; the top ten hold roughly 27%. This sample was also put to use in a study of T cells in Graves' hyperthyroidism and ophthalmopathy.

The specimen was peripheral blood mononuclear cells (PBMCs), collected at new diagnosis, from a patient treated with antithyroid drugs. This clonotype was sampled from a man aged 35-49 years with Graves disease.

Here the CDR3 DNA reads TGTGCCAGCAGTGTCCGGGGGTTCGGCTATGGCTACACCTTC. Residues: CASSVRGFGYGYTF. The chain carries TRBV6-1 and TRBJ1-2, with D perhaps TRBD1 (5 bases). This CDR3 contains 14 residues. The ends were cut back, 4 bases at V and 4 bases at J, with 13 bases in the middle. CDR1 and CDR2 (germline): MNHNS, SASEGT.